The present TCR beta chain was sequenced within a study of T-cell reconstitution after alpha-beta-depleted transplantation in children. Broader study findings: When one year had passed after transplant, most T-cell counts and diversity came from newly produced T cells. In some patients, recipient T cells and intrathymic progenitors surviving conditioning explained high day-60 diversity. Several hundred expanded graft clones reportedly gave rise to the alpha-beta T cells present about two months after transplant.

This clonotype was detected many times. The antigen is unknown. With 3 bases removed from V and 3 bases from J, the gap between germline ends came to 18 bases. The CDR3 contains 15 residues. The V gene's germline CDR1 is SQVTM and CDR2 ANQGSEA. Preparation of the TCRbeta library used unique molecular identifiers. In TCRdb, the PCR reads were re-called with MiXCR into one record per CDR3 protein. This table has under 750,000 distinct CDR3 sequences, 23% appearing once. This sequence originates from a boy under two years old who had a stem cell transplant for acute myeloid leukemia, so the T cells may come from the graft donor. Sequences were derived from PBMCs, mostly from graft donor cells, sampled 360 days after TCRalphabeta/CD19-depleted stem cell transplant. The chain employs TRBV29-1 and TRBJ2-7; D may be TRBD1 or TRBD2 (5 bases each). Here the CDR3 reads CSVEAERSGGYEQYF. For the CDR3, the DNA is TGCAGCGTTGAGGCAGAAAGGAGTGGGGGCTACGAGCAGTACTTC.